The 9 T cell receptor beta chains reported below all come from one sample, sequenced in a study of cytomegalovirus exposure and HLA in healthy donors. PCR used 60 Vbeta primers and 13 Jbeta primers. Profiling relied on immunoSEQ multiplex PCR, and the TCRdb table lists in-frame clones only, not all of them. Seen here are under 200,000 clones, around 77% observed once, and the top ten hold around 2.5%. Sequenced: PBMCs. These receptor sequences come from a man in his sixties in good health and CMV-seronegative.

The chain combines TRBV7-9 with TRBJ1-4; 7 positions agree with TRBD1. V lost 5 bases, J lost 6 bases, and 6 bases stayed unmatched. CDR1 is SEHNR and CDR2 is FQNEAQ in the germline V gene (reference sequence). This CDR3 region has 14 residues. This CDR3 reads CASSPTGKDEKLFF. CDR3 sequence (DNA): TGTGCCAGCAGCCCGACAGGGAAGGATGAAAAACTGTTTTTT.

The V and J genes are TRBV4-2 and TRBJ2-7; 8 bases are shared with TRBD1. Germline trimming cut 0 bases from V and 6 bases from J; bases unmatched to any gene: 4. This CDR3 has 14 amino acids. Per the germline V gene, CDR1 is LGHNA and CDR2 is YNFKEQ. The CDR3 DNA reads TGTGCCAGCAGCCAAGAGGACAGGGCGACCGAGCAGTACTTC. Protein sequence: CASSQEDRATEQYF.

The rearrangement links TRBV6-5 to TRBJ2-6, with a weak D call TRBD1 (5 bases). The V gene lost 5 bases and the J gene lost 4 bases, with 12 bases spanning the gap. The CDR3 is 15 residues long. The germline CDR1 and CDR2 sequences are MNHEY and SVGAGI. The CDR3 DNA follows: TGTGCCAGCAGTCGGGCAGGGTTCGGGGCCAACGTCCTGACTTTC. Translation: CASSRAGFGANVLTF.

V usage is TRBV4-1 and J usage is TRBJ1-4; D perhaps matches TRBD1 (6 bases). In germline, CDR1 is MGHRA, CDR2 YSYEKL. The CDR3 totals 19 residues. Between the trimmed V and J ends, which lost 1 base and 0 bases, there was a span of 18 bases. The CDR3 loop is CASSQVFYQGFATNEKLFF. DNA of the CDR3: TGCGCCAGCAGCCAAGTTTTTTACCAGGGGTTCGCAACTAATGAAAAACTGTTTTTT.

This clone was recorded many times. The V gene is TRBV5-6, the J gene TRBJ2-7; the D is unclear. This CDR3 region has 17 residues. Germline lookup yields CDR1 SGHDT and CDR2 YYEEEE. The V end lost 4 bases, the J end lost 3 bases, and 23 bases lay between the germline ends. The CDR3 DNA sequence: TGTGCCAGCAGCCCCCCTTCACTATCTCCCCGTGACTACGAGCAGTACTTC. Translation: CASSPPSLSPRDYEQYF. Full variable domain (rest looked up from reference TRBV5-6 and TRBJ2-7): DAGVTQSPTHLIKTRGQQVTLRCSPKSGHDTVSWYQQALGQGPQFIFQYYEEEERQRGNFPDRFSGHQFPNYSSELNVNALLLGDSALYLCASSPPSLSPRDYEQYFGPGTRLTVT.

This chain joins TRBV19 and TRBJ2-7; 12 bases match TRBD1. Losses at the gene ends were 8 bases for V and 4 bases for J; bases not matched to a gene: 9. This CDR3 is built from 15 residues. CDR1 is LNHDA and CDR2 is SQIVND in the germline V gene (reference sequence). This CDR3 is CASGTGTGGAYEQYF. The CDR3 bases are TGTGCCAGTGGGACCGGGACAGGGGGCGCGTACGAGCAGTACTTC.

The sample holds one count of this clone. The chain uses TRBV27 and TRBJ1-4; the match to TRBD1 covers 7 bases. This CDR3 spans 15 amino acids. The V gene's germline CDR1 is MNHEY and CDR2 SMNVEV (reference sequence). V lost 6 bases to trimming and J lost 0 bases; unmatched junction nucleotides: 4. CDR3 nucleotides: TGTGCCAGCAGGGGACAGTTTGCAACTAATGAAAAACTGTTTTTT. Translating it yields CASRGQFATNEKLFF.

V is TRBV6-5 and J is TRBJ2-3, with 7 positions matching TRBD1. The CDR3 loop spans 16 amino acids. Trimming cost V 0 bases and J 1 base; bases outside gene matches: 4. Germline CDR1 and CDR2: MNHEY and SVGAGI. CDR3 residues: CASSYSQGSGTDTQYF. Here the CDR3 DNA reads TGTGCCAGCAGTTACTCACAGGGGTCGGGCACAGATACGCAGTATTTT.

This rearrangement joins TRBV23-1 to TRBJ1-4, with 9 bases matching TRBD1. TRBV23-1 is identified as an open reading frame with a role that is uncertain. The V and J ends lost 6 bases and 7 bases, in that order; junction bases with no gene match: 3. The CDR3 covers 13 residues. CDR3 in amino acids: CASSGTGSEKLFF. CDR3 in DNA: TGCGCCAGCAGCGGGACAGGGTCTGAAAAACTGTTTTTT.